This entry is about one T cell receptor (beta chain). The trim removed 1 base at V and 4 bases at J, leaving 5 bases unmatched. CDR1 and CDR2 from the germline V gene are DFQATT and SNEGSKA (reference sequence). The CDR3 spans 14 residues. TCR beta CDR3 region amplification was performed from RNA transcripts. The TCR CDR3 was amplified in a first-round RT-PCR using the HTBI primer set. TCRdb re-derived calls from the multiplex PCR reads in MiXCR, one entry per CDR3 protein. The repertoire holds approximately 270,000 distinct CDR3 sequences, with 13% to 15% as singletons. The sample belongs to a study of T cells in Graves' hyperthyroidism and ophthalmopathy.

Material for sequencing was blood. The chain carries TRBV20-1 and TRBJ2-5; 8 positions agree with TRBD2. The clonotype comes from a woman aged 40 to 50 with Graves' hyperthyroidism that later progressed to Graves' ophthalmopathy. The CDR3 coding sequence is TGCAGTGCTAGAGTTAGCGGGAAGAGAGAGACCCAGTACTTC. Translating it yields CSARVSGKRETQYF.